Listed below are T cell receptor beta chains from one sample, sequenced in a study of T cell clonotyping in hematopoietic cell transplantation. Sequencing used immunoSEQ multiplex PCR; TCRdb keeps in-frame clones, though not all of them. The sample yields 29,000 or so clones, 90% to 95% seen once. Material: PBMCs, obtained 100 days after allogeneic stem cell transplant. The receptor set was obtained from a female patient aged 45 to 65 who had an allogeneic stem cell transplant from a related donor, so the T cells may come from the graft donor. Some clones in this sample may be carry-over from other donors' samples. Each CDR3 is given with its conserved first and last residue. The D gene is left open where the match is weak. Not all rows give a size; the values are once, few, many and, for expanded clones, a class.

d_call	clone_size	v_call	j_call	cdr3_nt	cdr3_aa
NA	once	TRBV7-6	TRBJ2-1	TGTGCCAGCAGCTTAGCCGGTAGGAATGAGCAGTTCTTC	CASSLAGRNEQFF
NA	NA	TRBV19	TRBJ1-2	TGTGCCAGTAGCAATTTATCCCCGGGATCTAACTATGGCTACACCTTC	CASSNLSPGSNYGYTF
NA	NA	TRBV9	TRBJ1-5	TGTGCCAGCAGCCGTGCGGGGGTGGGTCAGCCCCAGCATTTT	CASSRAGVGQPQHF
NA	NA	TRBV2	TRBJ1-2	TGTGCCAGCAGTGAGCAGGGAATCTATGGCTACACCTTC	CASSEQGIYGYTF
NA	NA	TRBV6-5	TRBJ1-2	TGTGCCAGCAGTTACTCGGCTGCTGAGTACTATGGCTACACCTTC	CASSYSAAEYYGYTF
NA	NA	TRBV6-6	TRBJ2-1	TGTGCCAGCAGTTCCAAACCCTTAAGGGAGCAGTTCTTC	CASSSKPLREQFF
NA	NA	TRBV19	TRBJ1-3	TGTGCCAGTAGTATAACCGGCTCCGGAAACACCATATATTTT	CASSITGSGNTIYF
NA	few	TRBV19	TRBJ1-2	TGTGCCAGTAGTTCGACAGGCCGGTATGGCTACACCTTC	CASSSTGRYGYTF
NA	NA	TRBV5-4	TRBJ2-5	TGTGCCAGCAGCCCGTGGGCAGTCGAGGAGACCCAGTACTTC	CASSPWAVEETQYF
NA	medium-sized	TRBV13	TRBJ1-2	TGTGCCAGCAGCTTTGGGCGAGGTGGCTACACCTTC	CASSFGRGGYTF
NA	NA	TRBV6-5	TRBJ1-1	TGTGCCAGCAGCCCCGGTGGGGTTGAAGCTTTCTTT	CASSPGGVEAFF
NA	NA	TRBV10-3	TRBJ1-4	TGTGCCATCAGTGAGTCCTCCAGTTCGACGGGAAAACTGTTTTTT	CAISESSSSTGKLFF
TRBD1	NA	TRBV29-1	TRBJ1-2	TGCAGCGTTGGGACAGGGTGGAACTATGGCTACACCTTC	CSVGTGWNYGYTF
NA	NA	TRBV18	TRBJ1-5	TGTGCCAGCTCACCAAACACAGTAGGCAATCAGCCCCAGCATTTT	CASSPNTVGNQPQHF
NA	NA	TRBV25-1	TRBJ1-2	TGTGCCAGCAGTGAGACGTGGGGGCTGGGTGGCTACACCTTC	CASSETWGLGGYTF
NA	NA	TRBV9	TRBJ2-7	TGTGCCAGCAGCGCGGGCATTTCGGGTCCCTACGAGCAGTACTTC	CASSAGISGPYEQYF
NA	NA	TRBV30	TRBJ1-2	TGTGCCTGGAGTGGGGACGGTAGCTATGGCTACACCTTC	CAWSGDGSYGYTF
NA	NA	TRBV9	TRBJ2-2	TGTGCCAGCAGCGACGACAGGAGCACCGGGGAGCTGTTTTTT	CASSDDRSTGELFF
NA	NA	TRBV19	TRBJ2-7	TGTGCCAGTGCCAAATCCCACTCGGTCTACGAGCAGTACTTC	CASAKSHSVYEQYF
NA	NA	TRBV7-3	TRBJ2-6	TGTGCCAGCAGTCTATTCGGGCTAGGGGCCAACGTCCTGACTTTC	CASSLFGLGANVLTF
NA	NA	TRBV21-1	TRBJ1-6	TGTGCCACCTCTGACAGGGTGGCATCACCCCTCCACTTT	CATSDRVASPLHF
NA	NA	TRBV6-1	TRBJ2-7	TGTGCCAGCAGTGTTGTGTACCACGAGCAGTACTTC	CASSVVYHEQYF
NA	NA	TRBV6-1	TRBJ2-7	TGTGCCAGCAGTGCCTTCGACAGTTCGCCAATCTCCTACGAGCAGTACTTC	CASSAFDSSPISYEQYF
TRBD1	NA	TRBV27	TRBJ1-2	TGTGCCAGCAGTCACAACAGGGGTGCTGTCTATGGCTACACCTTC	CASSHNRGAVYGYTF
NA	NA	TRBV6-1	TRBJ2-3	TGTGCCAGCAGTGAACCGTGGATTCTGGATACGCAGTATTTT	CASSEPWILDTQYF